This TCR beta chain was captured by sequencing in a study of T-cell memory formation after mild COVID-19. This clonotype has a count of ten or more. Each CDR3 protein is one row after TCRdb ran MiXCR on the 5' RACE reads. This table has about 240,000 distinct CDR3 sequences, around 10% appearing once. V was clipped by 5 bases and J by 8 bases, with 10 bases between them. The length of the CDR3 is 12 residues. Looked up from germline, CDR1 is SGHTA and CDR2 is FQGNSA. The sample taken for sequencing was PBMCs or a T cell subset sorted from them (not recorded which). The sequence was obtained from a young man who had mild COVID-19 (a few samples of this study predate the infection). Cell type and time point are not known. V and J are TRBV7-2 and TRBJ1-3; possibly TRBD1 for D (6 bases). The CDR3 spells CASSEQGHTIYF. The CDR3 DNA reads as TGTGCCAGCAGCGAACAGGGACACACCATATATTTT.